Sequencing of this TCR beta chain was carried out in a study of T cells of healthy individuals. TCRdb analysed the 5' RACE reads with MiXCR anew, one entry per CDR3 protein. The table lists around 40,000 distinct CDR3 sequences, 4% to 5% of them singletons. After removal of 7 bases from V and 7 bases from J, the junction contained 12 bases not matched to a gene. The CDR3 has 14 residues. Germline V CDR1 and CDR2: MNHNS, SASEGT. At least ten counts were recorded for this clonotype. V and J are TRBV6-1 and TRBJ1-1, with TRBD1 matching 7 bases. The source of this sequence is a human donor in good health. In nucleotides, the CDR3 is TGTGCCAGCAAAGGCGGGGGCCAGGGGGGTGAAGCTTTCTTT. Its translation: CASKGGGQGGEAFF.